This T cell receptor (beta chain) came from a study of identifying expanded T cells in peripheral blood. The study, taken as a whole, reports: Clone count variance between roughly 2-week samples rose with total template count. Differentially abundant clones: 0.95 to 1.5 between replicates, 15 to 17 at roughly 13 days, around 19 at four.

Turning to this clone: The antigen is undetermined.

Measured with immunoSEQ multiplex PCR; TCRdb has only the in-frame clones, and not every one. The repertoire includes roughly 75,000 clones, 90% of them detected once, and roughly 3% sits in the top ten. This CDR3 comprises 14 residues. Germline values: CDR1 KGHSH, CDR2 LQKENI. Trimming took off 4 bases at V and 3 bases at J, with 12 bases between the two ends. No infections or other immune events were documented during collection. The rearrangement links TRBV18 to TRBJ1-1; D is undetermined. Sample: blood. The TCR was taken from a person between 18 and 75 years old in good health. The DNA for the CDR3 is TGTGCCAGCTCACAGGGTATAGAGGACACTGAAGCTTTCTTT. Translated, it gives CASSQGIEDTEAFF. Complete variable domain (other parts from reference TRBV18 and TRBJ1-1): NAGVMQNPRHLVRRRGQEARLRCSPMKGHSHVYWYRQLPEEGLKFMVYLQKENIIDESGMPKERFSAEFPKEGPSILRIQQVVRGDSAAYFCASSQGIEDTEAFFGQGTRLTVV.